This T cell receptor (beta chain) was obtained from a study of CD8 T cells in ankylosing spondylitis. Trimming removed 5 bases at V and 8 bases at J, with 16 bases between. The CDR3 consists of 14 residues. Looked up from germline, CDR1 is MNHNS and CDR2 is SASEGT. As to this clonotype: Its antigen is unidentified.

The TCR beta libraries were generated through quantitative 5'-RACE incorporating molecular barcodes. TCRdb independently ran MiXCR on the 5' RACE reads; one entry per CDR3 protein. The sample shows almost 250,000 distinct CDR3 sequences, about 30% of them seen only once. Overall study findings and caveats: Ankylosing spondylitis blood appeared to carry a characteristic TCR beta motif of 7 or 8 highly homologous variants. Reportedly, disease-linked clones are significantly enriched in ankylosing spondylitis patients' matched synovial fluid.

The TCR originated in a male donor with ankylosing spondylitis or in good health (not recorded which). Sequenced: blood, either unsorted or a sorted T cell fraction (not recorded which). The chain couples TRBV6-1 to TRBJ2-4; D may be TRBD1 (6 bases). CDR3 region: CASSPTGTRDIQYF. CDR3 DNA sequence: TGTGCCAGCAGTCCTACCGGGACAAGAGACATTCAGTACTTC.